The 20 T cell receptor beta chains given below trace back to one sample, sequenced in a study of T-cell reconstitution after alpha-beta-depleted transplantation in children. The TCRbeta library was prepared with unique molecular identifiers. TCRdb reprocessed the PCR reads with MiXCR, giving one entry per CDR3 protein. The sample includes nearly 200,000 distinct CDR3 sequences, around 5.9% of them seen just once. Source: PBMCs, taken before TCRalphabeta/CD19-depleted stem cell transplant. All receptors derive from a girl under three years old with combined immunodeficiency, due to receive a stem cell transplant.

In its sample, this clonotype was seen a few times. The chain couples TRBV5-5 to TRBJ2-3; a possible D gene is TRBD2 (6 bases). From germline, CDR1 is SGHKS and CDR2 YYEKEE (reference sequence). Trimming shortened V by 2 bases and J by 6 bases, and 22 bases separated the two germline ends. CDR3 size: 17 residues. CDR3 DNA: TGTGCCAGCAGCTTTCCGGTGCGGATCTCGGGAGCGGATACGCAGTATTTT. Protein product: CASSFPVRISGADTQYF.

With regard to this clonotype: One end of the junction does not line up with germline, which may come from a read error. CDR3 sequence reads: CCARVPRDSSSYNEQFF. DNA for the CDR3: TGCTGTGCTAGAGTCCCCCGGGACAGCAGCTCCTACAATGAGCAGTTCTTC. The chain is built from TRBV20-1 and TRBJ2-1, with 7 bases that match TRBD1. Looked up from germline, CDR1 is DFQATT and CDR2 is SNEGSKA (reference sequence). CDR3 length: 17 residues.

There are many counts of this clonotype. The chain combines TRBV5-5 with TRBJ2-1; TRBD2 matches at 10 bases. The V segment lost 5 bases and the J segment 4 bases; nucleotides outside the gene matches: 9. The germline V gene encodes CDR1 SGHKS and CDR2 YYEKEE (reference sequence). This CDR3 is built from 16 residues. The CDR3 protein is CASRSTLAGAYNEQFF. CDR3 DNA sequence: TGTGCCAGCAGGTCTACTCTAGCGGGGGCTTACAATGAGCAGTTCTTC.

The rearrangement uses TRBV6-6 and TRBJ2-3; D gene uncertain. CDR1 is MNHNY, CDR2 SVGAGI, per germline (reference sequence). The CDR3 is made up of 12 amino acids. Here the CDR3 DNA reads TGTGTCTCCCTTTCTGGGACAGATACGCAGTATTTT. Protein sequence: CVSLSGTDTQYF.

There are many counts of this clonotype. V is TRBV20-1 and J is TRBJ2-7, with 8 bases fitting TRBD2. V shed 0 bases and J 2 bases; nucleotides not matched to a gene: 6. The CDR3 runs 15 residues. Germline CDR1 and CDR2: DFQATT and SNEGSKA (reference sequence). The CDR3 coding sequence is TGCAGTGCTAGAGATCAGACTAGCGCGACCTACGAGCAGTACTTC. This gives the protein CSARDQTSATYEQYF.

This clonotype has only a few counts. The chain employs TRBV7-6 and TRBJ2-7; D might be TRBD2 (5 bases). There are 13 residues in the CDR3. The V gene's germline CDR1 is SGHVS and CDR2 FNYEAQ. Trimming pared 5 bases from V and 3 bases from J, leaving 11 bases between. As DNA, the CDR3 is TGTGCCAGCAGCCGTATAACTAGCTACGAGCAGTACTTC. Its translation: CASSRITSYEQYF. Full variable domain (missing parts from reference TRBV7-6 and TRBJ2-7): GAGVSQSPRYKVTKRGQDVALRCDPISGHVSLYWYRQALGQGPEFLTYFNYEAQQDKSGLPNDRFSAERPEGSISTLTIQRTEQRDSAMYRCASSRITSYEQYFGPGTRLTVT.

The chain employs TRBV28 and TRBJ2-7; tentative D call: TRBD1 (6 bases). CDR1 is MDHEN and CDR2 is SYDVKM in the germline V gene. Trimming pared 6 bases from V and 6 bases from J, leaving 15 bases between. The CDR3 sequence is 13 residues long. The DNA for the CDR3 is TGTGCCAGCAGGTCGACTCAGGGGTTCGAGCAGTACTTC. Protein sequence: CASRSTQGFEQYF.

This clonotype appeared many times. V gene TRBV20-1 combines with J gene TRBJ2-3; perhaps TRBD2 as D (6 bases). V dropped 3 bases and J dropped 7 bases, with 17 bases sitting between them. The CDR3 length is 14 residues. Germline V CDR1 and CDR2: DFQATT, SNEGSKA (reference sequence). The CDR3 DNA follows: TGCAGTGCTAGTCATGCGGGGCTAACGTATACGCAGTATTTT. Translation gives CSASHAGLTYTQYF.

This clonotype was counted at least ten times. J is TRBJ2-2 and V is TRBV4-3; TRBD2 might be the D (7 bases). Germline CDR1 and CDR2: LGHNA and YSLEER. CDR3 length equals 16 residues. The V and J ends lost 3 bases and 4 bases respectively, with 15 bases between them. The CDR3 coding sequence is TGCGCCAGCAGCCACTCCCGGGGGGCGAGCACCGGGGAGCTGTTTTTT. Translation gives CASSHSRGASTGELFF.

Of note for this clonotype: A junction end diverges from the germline sequence, so it may reflect a read error. CDR3 bases: TGCTGTGCTAGAGATCAGGCAGCGGGAGTCTGGAATGAGCAGTTCTTC. Its protein is CCARDQAAGVWNEQFF. J is TRBJ2-1 and V is TRBV20-1, with 8 bases fitting TRBD2. The CDR3 has 16 amino acids. The germline V gene encodes CDR1 DFQATT and CDR2 SNEGSKA (reference sequence).

The sample holds many counts of this clonotype. V usage is TRBV6-6 and J usage is TRBJ1-3; D is ambiguous. CDR1 MNHNY and CDR2 SVGAGI come from the germline V gene (reference sequence). V was pared by 7 bases and J by 2 bases, with 6 bases between. The CDR3 extends over 12 amino acids. CDR3 loop: CASKSPGNTIYF. CDR3 nucleotide sequence: TGTGCCAGCAAGTCTCCTGGAAACACCATATATTTT.

This clonotype appeared many times. The V and J genes are TRBV25-1 and TRBJ2-1, with 9 bases identical to TRBD2. Per germline, CDR1 MGHDK and CDR2 SYGVNS. The CDR3 consists of 14 residues. Unmatched junction bases numbered 5, after V lost 1 base and J lost 10 bases. As DNA, the CDR3 is TGTGCCAGCAGTGAATTCGGGACTAGCCAAGAGCAGTTCTTC. This gives the protein CASSEFGTSQEQFF.

This clonotype was seen many times. The chain couples TRBV12-3 or TRBV12-4 to TRBJ2-7; a weak D match, TRBD2 (5 bases). Trimming removed 2 bases at V and 4 bases at J, with 9 bases between. CDR3 length equals 13 residues. CDR3 DNA: TGTGCCAGCAGTTTACCGGGGTATTACGAGCAGTACTTC. This sequence encodes CASSLPGYYEQYF.

This clonotype was recorded at least ten times. The chain has TRBV20-1 and TRBJ1-1; D unclear. Trimming left V 5 bases short and J 3 bases short, with 16 bases between. Germline V CDR1 and CDR2: DFQATT, SNEGSKA (reference sequence). The CDR3 totals 14 residues. The CDR3 bases are TGCAGTGCTGACGAGTTCTATCCGGACACTGAAGCTTTCTTT. It codes for CSADEFYPDTEAFF.

The chain uses TRBV4-1 and TRBJ2-7, with 10 bases aligning to TRBD1. Germline CDR1 and CDR2: MGHRA and YSYEKL. With 1 base clipped from V and 6 bases from J, the junction kept 6 bases outside the gene matches. The CDR3 length is 15 residues. This CDR3 reads CASSQGGTGAVEQYF. The CDR3 DNA is TGCGCCAGCAGCCAAGGGGGGACAGGGGCCGTCGAGCAGTACTTC.

This clonotype was observed many times. V usage is TRBV6-5 and J usage is TRBJ2-5, with 9 bases that match TRBD2. Germline V gives CDR1 MNHEY, CDR2 SVGAGI. Trimming removed 5 bases from V and 4 bases from J; junction bases left unmatched: 8. This CDR3 is 15 amino acids long. The CDR3 loop is CASSPGLAHRETQYF. The CDR3, as DNA: TGTGCCAGCAGTCCAGGACTAGCGCACCGAGAGACCCAGTACTTC.

This clonotype was recorded at least ten times. The chain carries TRBV20-1 and TRBJ2-7, with TRBD2 matching over 13 bases. The CDR3 loop spans 18 amino acids. V was clipped by 0 bases and J by 4 bases; unmatched bases: 12. In germline, CDR1 is DFQATT, CDR2 SNEGSKA (reference sequence). The CDR3 region is CSARDGLAGDLGGYEQYF. CDR3 nucleotides: TGCAGTGCTAGAGATGGACTAGCGGGAGATCTGGGGGGGTACGAGCAGTACTTC.

This clonotype has at least ten counts. The chain links TRBV7-6 to TRBJ2-7, with D hard to call. The V and J ends lost 2 bases and 1 base respectively, with 6 bases between them. From germline, CDR1 is SGHVS and CDR2 FNYEAQ. The CDR3 has 13 residues. The CDR3 spells CASSLLESYEQYF. The CDR3 nucleotides read TGTGCCAGCAGCTTATTGGAATCCTACGAGCAGTACTTC.

Points on this clonotype: A much more abundant neighbour one base away suggests this may be a read error. V is TRBV12-3 or TRBV12-4 and J is TRBJ2-7; D could derive from TRBD1 or TRBD2 (5 bases each). The CDR3 has 14 residues. CDR3 region: CATSFRDLGYEQYF. The DNA of the CDR3 is TGTGCCACCAGTTTCAGGGACCTTGGTTACGAGCAGTACTTC.

This clonotype has at least ten counts. This chain uses TRBV19 with TRBJ2-1; 7 nucleotides agree with TRBD1. Germline V lookup: CDR1 LNHDA, CDR2 SQIVND (reference sequence). The CDR3 runs to 14 residues. V was pared by 6 bases and J by 6 bases, with 8 bases of the junction left unmatched. CDR3 DNA sequence: TGTGCCAGTAGGAAACGGACAGGTATCAATGAGCAGTTCTTC. Translating gives CASRKRTGINEQFF. The whole variable domain, remainder taken from reference TRBV19 and TRBJ2-1, is DGGITQSPKYLFRKEGQNVTLSCEQNLNHDAMYWYRQDPGQGLRLIYYSQIVNDFQKGDIAEGYSVSREKKESFPLTVTSAQKNPTAFYLCASRKRTGINEQFFGPGTRLTVL.